The clone carrying this T cell receptor beta chain was picked up many times. Its antigen is not identified. TCR beta CDR3 sequences were amplified from RNA transcripts. HTBI primers drove first-round RT-PCR of the TCR CDR3. TCRdb re-analysed the multiplex PCR reads in MiXCR, keeping a single row per CDR3 protein. The sample shows around 250,000 distinct CDR3 sequences, approximately 14% of them seen only once. The data are from a study of T cells in Graves' hyperthyroidism and ophthalmopathy. Study-level findings and limits: Ophthalmopathy and stable hyperthyroidism were told apart by a 13 V-J model.

CDR1 and CDR2 from the germline V gene are SGDLS and YYNGEE. CDR3 length: 14 residues. Trimming stripped 4 bases from V and 4 bases from J, with 13 bases between. This TCR was recovered from a woman aged 40 to 55 with Graves' hyperthyroidism that later progressed to Graves' ophthalmopathy. This sequence joins TRBV9 and TRBJ2-3, with unresolved D. Sequenced material: blood. CDR3 amino acids: CASSLNRAADTQYF. The CDR3 region has the DNA TGTGCCAGCAGCCTCAATAGGGCCGCAGATACGCAGTATTTT.